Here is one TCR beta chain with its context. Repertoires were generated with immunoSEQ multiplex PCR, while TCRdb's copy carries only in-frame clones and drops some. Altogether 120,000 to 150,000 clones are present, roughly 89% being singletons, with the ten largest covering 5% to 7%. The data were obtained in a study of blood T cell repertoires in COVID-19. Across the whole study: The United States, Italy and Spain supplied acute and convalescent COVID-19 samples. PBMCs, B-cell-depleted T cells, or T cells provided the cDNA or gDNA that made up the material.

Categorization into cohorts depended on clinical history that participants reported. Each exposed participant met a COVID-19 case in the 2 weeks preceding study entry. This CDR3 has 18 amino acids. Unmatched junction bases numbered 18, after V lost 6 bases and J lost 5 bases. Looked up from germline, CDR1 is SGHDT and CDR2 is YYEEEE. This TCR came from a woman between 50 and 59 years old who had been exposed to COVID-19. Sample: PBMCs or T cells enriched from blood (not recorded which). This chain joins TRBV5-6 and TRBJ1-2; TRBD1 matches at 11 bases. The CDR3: CASTPYSPGQGAGYGYTF. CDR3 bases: TGTGCCAGCACCCCTTATAGTCCAGGACAGGGGGCGGGATATGGCTACACCTTC. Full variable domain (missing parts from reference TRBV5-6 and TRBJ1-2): DAGVTQSPTHLIKTRGQQVTLRCSPKSGHDTVSWYQQALGQGPQFIFQYYEEEERQRGNFPDRFSGHQFPNYSSELNVNALLLGDSALYLCASTPYSPGQGAGYGYTFGSGTRLTVV.